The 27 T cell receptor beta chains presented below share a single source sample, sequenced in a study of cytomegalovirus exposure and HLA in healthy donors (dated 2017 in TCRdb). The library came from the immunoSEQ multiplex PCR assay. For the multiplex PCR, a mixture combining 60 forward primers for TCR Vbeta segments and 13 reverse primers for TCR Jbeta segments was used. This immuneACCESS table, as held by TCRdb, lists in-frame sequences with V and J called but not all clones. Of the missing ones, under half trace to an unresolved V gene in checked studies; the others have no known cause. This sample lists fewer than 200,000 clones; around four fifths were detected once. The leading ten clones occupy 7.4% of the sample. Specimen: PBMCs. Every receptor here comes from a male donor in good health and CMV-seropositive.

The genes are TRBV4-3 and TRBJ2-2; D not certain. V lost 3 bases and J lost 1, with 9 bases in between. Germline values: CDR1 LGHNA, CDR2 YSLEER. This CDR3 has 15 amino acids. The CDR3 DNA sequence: TGCGCCAGCAGCCAGACCCGACAGAACACCGGGGAGCTGTTTTTT. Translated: CASSQTRQNTGELFF.

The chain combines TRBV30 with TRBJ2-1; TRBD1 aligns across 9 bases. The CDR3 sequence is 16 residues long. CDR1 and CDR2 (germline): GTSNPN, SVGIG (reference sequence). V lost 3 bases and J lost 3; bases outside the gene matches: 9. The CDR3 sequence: CAWREVGQGLYNEQFF. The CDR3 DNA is TGTGCCTGGAGGGAGGTGGGACAGGGCCTCTACAATGAGCAGTTCTTC. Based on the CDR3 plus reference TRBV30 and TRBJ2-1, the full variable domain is SQTIHQWPATLVQPVGSPLSLECTVEGTSNPNLYWYRQAAGRGLQLLFYSVGIGQISSEVPQNLSASRPQDRQFILSSKKLLLSDSGFYLCAWREVGQGLYNEQFFGPGTRLTVL.

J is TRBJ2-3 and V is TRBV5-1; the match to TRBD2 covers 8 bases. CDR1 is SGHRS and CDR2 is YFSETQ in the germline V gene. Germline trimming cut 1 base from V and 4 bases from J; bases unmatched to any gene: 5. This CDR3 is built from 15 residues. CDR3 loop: CASSLSGGFPDTQYF. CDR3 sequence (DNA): TGCGCCAGCAGCTTGAGCGGGGGCTTTCCAGATACGCAGTATTTT.

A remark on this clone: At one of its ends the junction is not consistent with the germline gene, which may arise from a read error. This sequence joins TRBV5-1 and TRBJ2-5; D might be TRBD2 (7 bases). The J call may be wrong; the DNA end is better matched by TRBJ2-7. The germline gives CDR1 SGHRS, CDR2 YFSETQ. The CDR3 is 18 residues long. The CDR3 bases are TGCGCCAGCAGCTTGGCCGGGGCGGGGGCCGGCGGGTCCTCCGAGCAGTACTTC. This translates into CASSLAGAGAGGSSEQYF.

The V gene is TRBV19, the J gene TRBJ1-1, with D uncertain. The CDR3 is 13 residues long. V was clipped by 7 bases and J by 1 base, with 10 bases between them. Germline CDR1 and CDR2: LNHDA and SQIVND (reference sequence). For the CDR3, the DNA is TGTGCCAGTACGGGTCCCACGAACACTGAAGCTTTCTTT. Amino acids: CASTGPTNTEAFF. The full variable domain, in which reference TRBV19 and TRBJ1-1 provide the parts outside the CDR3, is DGGITQSPKYLFRKEGQNVTLSCEQNLNHDAMYWYRQDPGQGLRLIYYSQIVNDFQKGDIAEGYSVSREKKESFPLTVTSAQKNPTAFYLCASTGPTNTEAFFGQGTRLTVV.

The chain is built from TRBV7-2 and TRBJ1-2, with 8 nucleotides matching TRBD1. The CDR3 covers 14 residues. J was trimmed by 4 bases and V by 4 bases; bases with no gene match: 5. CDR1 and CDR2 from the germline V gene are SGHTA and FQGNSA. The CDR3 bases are TGTGCCAGCAGCTGGGGACAGGCGACCTATGGCTACACCTTC. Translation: CASSWGQATYGYTF.

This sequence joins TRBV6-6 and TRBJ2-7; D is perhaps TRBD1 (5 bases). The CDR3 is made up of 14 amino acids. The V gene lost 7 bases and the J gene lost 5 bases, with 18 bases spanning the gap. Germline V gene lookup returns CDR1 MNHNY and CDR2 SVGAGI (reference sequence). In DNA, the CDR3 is TGTGCCAGCATCTCAGGCGAACCAGGGAACGAGCAGTACTTC. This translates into CASISGEPGNEQYF.

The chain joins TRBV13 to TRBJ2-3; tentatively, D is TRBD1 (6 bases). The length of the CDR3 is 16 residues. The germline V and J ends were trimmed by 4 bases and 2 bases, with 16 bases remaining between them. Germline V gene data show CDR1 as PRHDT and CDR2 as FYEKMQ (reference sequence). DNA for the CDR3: TGTGCCAGCAGCTCCCGGACAGTTGCCACCACAGATACGCAGTATTTT. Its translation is CASSSRTVATTDTQYF.

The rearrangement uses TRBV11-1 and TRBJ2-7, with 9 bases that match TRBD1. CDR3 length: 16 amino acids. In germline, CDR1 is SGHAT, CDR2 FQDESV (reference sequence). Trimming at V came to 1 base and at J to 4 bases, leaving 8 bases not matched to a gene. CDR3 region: CASSLGVGTGRYEQYF. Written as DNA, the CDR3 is TGTGCCAGCAGCTTAGGAGTGGGGACAGGGAGATACGAGCAGTACTTC.

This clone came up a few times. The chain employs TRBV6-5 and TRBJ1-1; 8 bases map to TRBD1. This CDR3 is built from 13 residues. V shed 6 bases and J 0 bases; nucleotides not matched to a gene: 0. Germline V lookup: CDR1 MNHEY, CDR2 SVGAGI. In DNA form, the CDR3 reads TGTGCCAGCAGACAGGGGGTGAACACTGAAGCTTTCTTT. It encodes CASRQGVNTEAFF.

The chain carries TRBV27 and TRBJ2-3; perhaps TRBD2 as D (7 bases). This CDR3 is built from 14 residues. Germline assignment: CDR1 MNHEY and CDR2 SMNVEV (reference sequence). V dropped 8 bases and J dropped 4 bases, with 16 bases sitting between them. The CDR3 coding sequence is TGTGCCAGCGGGGAGGGGGGGGCCCCAGATACGCAGTATTTT. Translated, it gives CASGEGGAPDTQYF.

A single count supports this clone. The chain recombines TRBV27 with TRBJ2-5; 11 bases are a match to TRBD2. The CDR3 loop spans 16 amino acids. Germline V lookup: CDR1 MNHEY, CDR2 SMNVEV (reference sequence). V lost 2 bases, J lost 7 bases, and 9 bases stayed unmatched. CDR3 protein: CASSLKASGGLGTQYF. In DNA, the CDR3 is TGTGCCAGCAGTTTAAAGGCTAGCGGGGGGCTAGGGACCCAGTACTTC.

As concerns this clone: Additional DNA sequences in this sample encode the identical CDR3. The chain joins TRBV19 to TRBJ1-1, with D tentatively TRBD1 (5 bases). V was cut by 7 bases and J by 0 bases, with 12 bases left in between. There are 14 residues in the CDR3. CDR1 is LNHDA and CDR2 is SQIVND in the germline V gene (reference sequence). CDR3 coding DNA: TGTGCCAGTACGGGGGGGGTAGTGAACACTGAAGCTTTCTTT. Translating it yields CASTGGVVNTEAFF.

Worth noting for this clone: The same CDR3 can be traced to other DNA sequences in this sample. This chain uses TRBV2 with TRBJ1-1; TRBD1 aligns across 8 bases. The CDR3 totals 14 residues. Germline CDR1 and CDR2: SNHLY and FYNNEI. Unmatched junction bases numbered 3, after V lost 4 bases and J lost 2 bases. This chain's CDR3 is CASSVRGQNTEAFF. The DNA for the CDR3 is TGTGCCAGCAGTGTCAGGGGGCAAAACACTGAAGCTTTCTTT.

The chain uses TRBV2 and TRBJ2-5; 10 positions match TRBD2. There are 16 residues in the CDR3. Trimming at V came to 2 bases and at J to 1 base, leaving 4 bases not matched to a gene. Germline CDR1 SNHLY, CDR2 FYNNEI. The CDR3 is CASSEPLAGAQETQYF. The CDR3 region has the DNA TGTGCCAGCAGTGAACCGCTAGCGGGGGCCCAAGAGACCCAGTACTTC.

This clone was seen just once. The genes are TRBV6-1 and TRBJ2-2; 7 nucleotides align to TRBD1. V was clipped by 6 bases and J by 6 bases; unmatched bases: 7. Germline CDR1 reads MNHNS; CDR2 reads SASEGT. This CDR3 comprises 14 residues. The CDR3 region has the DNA TGTGCCAGCAGCGTGACAGGGCGCCCCGGGGAGCTGTTTTTT. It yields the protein CASSVTGRPGELFF.

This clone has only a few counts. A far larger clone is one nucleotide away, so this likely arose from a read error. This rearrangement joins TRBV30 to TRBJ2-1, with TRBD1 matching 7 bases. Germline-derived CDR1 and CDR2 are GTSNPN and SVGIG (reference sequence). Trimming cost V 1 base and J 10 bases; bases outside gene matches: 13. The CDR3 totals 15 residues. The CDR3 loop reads CAWSAGQCTLREQFF. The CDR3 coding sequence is TGTGCCTGGAGTGCGGGACAGTGCACTCTTAGAGAGCAGTTCTTC. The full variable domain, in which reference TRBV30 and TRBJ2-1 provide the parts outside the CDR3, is SQTIHQWPATLVQPVGSPLSLECTVEGTSNPNLYWYRQAAGRGLQLLFYSVGIGQISSEVPQNLSASRPQDRQFILSSKKLLLSDSGFYLCAWSAGQCTLREQFFGPGTRLTVL.

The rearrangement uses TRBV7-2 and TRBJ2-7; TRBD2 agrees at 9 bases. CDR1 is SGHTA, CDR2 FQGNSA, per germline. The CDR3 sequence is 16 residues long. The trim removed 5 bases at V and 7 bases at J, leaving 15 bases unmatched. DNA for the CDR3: TGTGCCAGCAGCCGGGACGGTAGCGGGGGACGTCGGGAGCAGTACTTC. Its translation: CASSRDGSGGRREQYF.

CDR3 protein: CASSPYGNEKLFF. CDR3 DNA: TGTGCCAGCAGCCCATACGGGAATGAAAAACTGTTTTTT. This chain links TRBV7-6 with TRBJ1-4; D gene unclear. The V gene lost 5 bases and the J gene lost 5 bases, with 9 bases spanning the gap. The germline CDR1 and CDR2 sequences are SGHVS and FNYEAQ. The CDR3 extends over 13 amino acids.

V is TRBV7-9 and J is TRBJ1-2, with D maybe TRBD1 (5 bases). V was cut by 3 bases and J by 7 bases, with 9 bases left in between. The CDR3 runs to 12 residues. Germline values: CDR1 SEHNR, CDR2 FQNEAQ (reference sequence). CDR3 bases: TGTGCCAGCAGCTTGACCGGGGGTGGCTACACCTTC. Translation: CASSLTGGGYTF.

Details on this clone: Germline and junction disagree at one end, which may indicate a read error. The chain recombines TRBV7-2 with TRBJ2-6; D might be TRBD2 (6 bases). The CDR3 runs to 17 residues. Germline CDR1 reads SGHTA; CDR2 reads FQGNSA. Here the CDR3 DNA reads TGTGCCAGCAGCCCCTCGGGACGGGACTCTGGGGCCAACGTCCCGACTTTC. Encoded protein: CASSPSGRDSGANVPTF.

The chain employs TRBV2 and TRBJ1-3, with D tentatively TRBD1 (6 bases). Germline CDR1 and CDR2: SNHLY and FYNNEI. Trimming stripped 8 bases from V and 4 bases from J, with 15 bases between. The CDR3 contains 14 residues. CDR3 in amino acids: CASDIQGLGNTIYF. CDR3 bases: TGTGCCAGCGACATCCAGGGGTTGGGAAACACCATATATTTT.

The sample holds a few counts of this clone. The CDR3 DNA follows: TGTGCCTGGCAGGGACAGACGAACACTGAAGCTTTCTTT. This translates into CAWQGQTNTEAFF. The chain couples TRBV30 to TRBJ1-1, with 7 bases lining up with TRBD1. Germline V gives CDR1 GTSNPN, CDR2 SVGIG (reference sequence). V lost 5 bases and J lost 1; bases outside the gene matches: 4. The CDR3 spans 13 residues.

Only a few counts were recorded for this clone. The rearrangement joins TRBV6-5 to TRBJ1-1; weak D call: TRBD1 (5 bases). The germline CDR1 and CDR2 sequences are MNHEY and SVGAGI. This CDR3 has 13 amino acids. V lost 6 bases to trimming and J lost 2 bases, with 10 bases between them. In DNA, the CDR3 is TGTGCCAGCAGCCGGGGGGAAAACACTGAAGCTTTCTTT. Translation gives CASSRGENTEAFF.

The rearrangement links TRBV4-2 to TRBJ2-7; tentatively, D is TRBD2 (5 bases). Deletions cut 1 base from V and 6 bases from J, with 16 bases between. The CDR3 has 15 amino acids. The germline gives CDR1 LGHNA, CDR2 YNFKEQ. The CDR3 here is CASSQAGTPVGEQYF. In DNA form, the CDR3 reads TGTGCCAGCAGCCAAGCGGGAACACCTGTGGGCGAGCAGTACTTC.

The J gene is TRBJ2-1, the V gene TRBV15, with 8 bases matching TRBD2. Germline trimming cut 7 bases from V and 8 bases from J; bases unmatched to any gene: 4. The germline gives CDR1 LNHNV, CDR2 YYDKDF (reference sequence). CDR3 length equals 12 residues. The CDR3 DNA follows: TGTGCCACCAACCGGGGGGGCCATGAGCAGTTCTTC. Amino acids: CATNRGGHEQFF.

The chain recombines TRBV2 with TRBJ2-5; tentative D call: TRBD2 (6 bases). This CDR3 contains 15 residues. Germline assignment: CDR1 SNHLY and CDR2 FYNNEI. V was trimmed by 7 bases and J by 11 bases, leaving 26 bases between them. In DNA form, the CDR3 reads TGTGCCAGCAACCCTACCGGGACTCCCGGAGGGGAGCAGTACTTC. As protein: CASNPTGTPGGEQYF. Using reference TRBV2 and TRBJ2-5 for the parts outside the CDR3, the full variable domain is EPEVTQTPSHQVTQMGQEVILRCVPISNHLYFYWYRQILGQKVEFLVSFYNNEISEKSEIFDDQFSVERPDGSNFTLKIRSTKLEDSAMYFCASNPTGTPGGEQYFGPGTRLLVL.